This TCR beta chain was sequenced for a study of Ad26.COV2.S vaccination and SARS-CoV-2 variants. This clone was observed a handful of times. Clones were read by immunoSEQ multiplex PCR, and TCRdb kept only the in-frame ones, dropping some. The data show hundreds of thousands of clones, with around 87% seen just once and about 3.5% held by the top ten. This sample's treatment: 19 received Ad26.COV2.S at low or high dose, single or two shots; 5 received placebo; per-sample allocation not given. The samples date from day 63 after the first vaccine or placebo injection. Germline V CDR1 and CDR2: KGHSH, LQKENI. V was trimmed by 3 bases and J by 7 bases, leaving 11 bases between them. This CDR3 has 13 residues.

The TCR was taken from a person between 18 and 65 years old who received the Ad26.COV2.S COVID-19 vaccine or a placebo. The sequencing used peripheral blood, collected in a trial of Ad26.COV2.S vaccine versus placebo. The chain couples TRBV18 to TRBJ2-3; a possible D gene is TRBD2 (5 bases). CDR3 DNA sequence: TGTGCCAGCTCACCCGGAGGCCCAAATACGCAGTATTTT. Translation gives CASSPGGPNTQYF.